This is a list of T cell receptor beta chains from one sample in a study of identical twins. TCRdb reprocessed the 5' RACE reads with MiXCR, giving one entry per CDR3 protein. The data contain some 730,000 distinct CDR3 sequences, 15% to 20% of them singletons. These data were likewise used in another study, on T cells expressing NK-cell markers.

Sequencing input: PBMCs. The source of these receptors is a woman under 30 in good health. The CDR3 runs from the conserved cysteine through the conserved F or W. The D gene is left open where the match is weak. Clone size is not always given. Where it is, it says once, few, many or a class for expanded clones.

J,D,length,size,V,DNA,CDR3
TRBJ1-2,.,14,.,TRBV18,TGTGCCAGCTCACCTTTCGACGGAGACTATGGCTACACCTTC,CASSPFDGDYGYTF
TRBJ1-1,.,13,many,TRBV20-1,TGCAGTGCATCCGGACAGATGAACACTGAAGCTTTCTTT,CSASGQMNTEAFF
TRBJ2-1,TRBD1,15,few,TRBV7-2,TGTGCCAGCAGTTTAACAGGGGCCTCCTACAATGAGCAGTTCTTC,CASSLTGASYNEQFF
TRBJ2-7,.,12,once,TRBV2,TGTGCCTGCAGTAGACAAGCCTACGAGCAGTACTTC,CACSRQAYEQYF
TRBJ1-2,.,13,once,TRBV12-3/TRBV12-4,TGTGCCAGCAGTTTTGGGCTACGGTATGGCTACACCTTC,CASSFGLRYGYTF
TRBJ1-5,.,14,.,TRBV6-5,TGTGCCAGCAGTTACGTCGCGGGGGATCAGCCCCAGCATTTT,CASSYVAGDQPQHF
TRBJ2-1,.,15,few,TRBV7-2,TGTGCCAGCACCGCGAGGGGGACGTCCTACAATGAGCAGTTCTTC,CASTARGTSYNEQFF
TRBJ1-2,TRBD1,13,few,TRBV12-3/TRBV12-4,TGTGCCAGCACCATAACAGGGGTTGGTGGCTACACCTTC,CASTITGVGGYTF
TRBJ2-1,TRBD2,16,few,TRBV5-1,TGCGCCAGCAGCCTGACCTCTAGCGGAGCTTACAATGAGCAGTTCTTC,CASSLTSSGAYNEQFF
TRBJ2-3,.,13,many,TRBV6-1,TGTGCCAGCAACCCCCCGGCCAGCGATACGCAGTATTTT,CASNPPASDTQYF
TRBJ2-7,.,13,few,TRBV6-6,TGTGCCAGCAGCCCGGGGACCTCCGCTAAGCAGTACTTC,CASSPGTSAKQYF
TRBJ2-6,.,14,.,TRBV6-1,TGTGCCAGCAGTCGCCCCTCTGGGGCCAACGTCCTGACTTTC,CASSRPSGANVLTF
TRBJ2-7,.,14,once,TRBV11-2,TGTGCCAGCAGCCCCGGGAGAAGGACCTACGAGCAGTACTTC,CASSPGRRTYEQYF
TRBJ2-5,TRBD2,15,.,TRBV9,TGTGCCAGCAGCGTAGTGGGAGGCGGGGGAGAGACCCAGTACTTC,CASSVVGGGGETQYF
TRBJ2-1,TRBD2,19,few,TRBV11-1,TGTGCCAGCAGCTCCACCGGCCTAGCGGGTGGATCGAAATACAATGAGCAGTTCTTC,CASSSTGLAGGSKYNEQFF
TRBJ2-3,TRBD2,15,.,TRBV2,TGTGCCATAGGACTAGCGGGGGGGTTTGCAGATACGCAGTATTTT,CAIGLAGGFADTQYF
TRBJ2-2,.,14,.,TRBV11-3,TGTGCCAGCGGACCCGACACGATGCCCGGGGAGCTGTTTTTT,CASGPDTMPGELFF
TRBJ2-1,.,15,few,TRBV6-5,TGTGCCAGCAGTTACGGTTTAGGGCAGAACAATGAGCAGTTCTTC,CASSYGLGQNNEQFF
TRBJ2-2,.,14,.,TRBV5-6,TGTGCCAGCAGCCCGAGGGGATATGGCGGGGAGCTGTTTTTT,CASSPRGYGGELFF
TRBJ2-2,.,15,.,TRBV6-1,TGTGCCAGCAGTGAACGGGGGACCTCGGTCGGGGAGCTGTTTTTT,CASSERGTSVGELFF
TRBJ2-1,TRBD2,15,.,TRBV7-2,TGTGCCAGCAGCCTTCGACTAGCGAACGGCAATGAGCAGTTCTTC,CASSLRLANGNEQFF
TRBJ2-5,TRBD1,14,many,TRBV7-9,TGTGCCAGCAGTTTGCCCAGGGGGCAGGAGACCCAGTACTTC,CASSLPRGQETQYF
TRBJ2-5,TRBD1,15,.,TRBV27,TGTGCCAGCAGTTGGCTTGGACAGGGTCAAGAGACCCAGTACTTC,CASSWLGQGQETQYF
TRBJ2-2,.,12,.,TRBV29-1,TGCTCAGGAGCAGGGATTTCCGGGGAGCTGTTTTTT,CSGAGISGELFF
TRBJ2-5,TRBD1,14,.,TRBV5-1,TGCGCCAGCAGCTGGACAGGGACGGGTGCGACCCAGTACTTC,CASSWTGTGATQYF
TRBJ2-5,.,13,few,TRBV6-6,TGTGCCAGCAGGCAGGGACTCCAAGAGACCCAGTACTTC,CASRQGLQETQYF
TRBJ2-1,.,15,.,TRBV7-8,TGTGCCAGCAGCTTAGCAAGGCAGGTCGGAAATGAGCAGTTCTTC,CASSLARQVGNEQFF
TRBJ2-7,.,15,.,TRBV5-5,TGTGCCAGCGACCCAACGGGACAACCAAGCTACGAGCAGTACTTC,CASDPTGQPSYEQYF
TRBJ2-1,TRBD2,16,.,TRBV7-2,TGTGCCAGCAGCCCCCGTCAGGGCGGGAGGGTCCGGGAGCAGTTCTTC,CASSPRQGGRVREQFF
TRBJ1-2,.,15,.,TRBV12-3/TRBV12-4,TGTGCCAGCAGTTATGGGACGGCCAGGGTCTATGGCTACACCTTC,CASSYGTARVYGYTF
TRBJ2-5,.,13,many,TRBV12-3/TRBV12-4,TGTGCCAGCAGCCGTCCCGGAGGGGAGACCCAGTACTTC,CASSRPGGETQYF
TRBJ2-3,TRBD1,15,.,TRBV6-5,TGTGCCAGCAGTTACTGGACAGGGGAGGGAAGTACGCAGTATTTT,CASSYWTGEGSTQYF
TRBJ2-7,.,13,.,TRBV29-1,TGCAGCGTTCTTACAGGGTTAGCCTACGAGCAGTACTTC,CSVLTGLAYEQYF
TRBJ2-1,.,12,.,TRBV5-1,TGCGCCAGCAGCAAGGGCGAGCATGAGCAGTTCTTC,CASSKGEHEQFF
TRBJ2-2,.,15,few,TRBV7-2,TGTGCCAGCAGCTTAGTGCCCCATTTCACCGGGGAGCTGTTTTTT,CASSLVPHFTGELFF
TRBJ1-1,.,13,few,TRBV2,TGTGCCAGCAATGGGAACGGTAACACTGAAGCTTTCTTT,CASNGNGNTEAFF
TRBJ2-7,TRBD2,15,few,TRBV12-3/TRBV12-4,TGTGCCAGCAGTACTCTAGCGGGGGGTTCCTACGAGCAGTACTTC,CASSTLAGGSYEQYF
TRBJ2-1,.,13,.,TRBV27,TGTGCCAGCAGTTTGACAGAGCACAATGAGCAGTTCTTC,CASSLTEHNEQFF
TRBJ2-3,.,18,few,TRBV5-1,TGCGCCAGCAGCTTACCCCCAGAAAGCGAGACTAGCACAGATACGCAGTATTTT,CASSLPPESETSTDTQYF
TRBJ1-1,.,16,few,TRBV6-2/TRBV6-3,TGTGCCAGCAGTGTAACAGGCAGCCTGGCGAGCACTGAAGCTTTCTTT,CASSVTGSLASTEAFF
TRBJ2-1,.,14,few,TRBV12-3/TRBV12-4,TGTGCCAGCAGTTTAGAGGGGGGGGGCAGTAAGCAGTTCTTC,CASSLEGGGSKQFF
TRBJ2-1,.,16,.,TRBV6-2/TRBV6-3,TGTGCCAGCAGCCCCGCATGGGCTAGCAGGGGCAATGAGCAGTTCTTC,CASSPAWASRGNEQFF
TRBJ2-7,TRBD2,15,few,TRBV10-3,TGTGCCATCAGCCCGGGGGGGCAGGGGTCCTACGAGCAGTACTTC,CAISPGGQGSYEQYF
TRBJ1-1,.,13,few,TRBV27,TGTGCCAGCAGTTTAACCCTGGGGACTGAAGCTTTCTTT,CASSLTLGTEAFF
TRBJ1-2,.,16,few,TRBV18,TGTGCCAGCTCACCCTCGACGGGACTGCCGGGGGATGGCTACACCTTC,CASSPSTGLPGDGYTF
TRBJ1-3,.,14,.,TRBV12-3/TRBV12-4,TGTGCCAGCAGTATCGGACAAGAGCGAAACACCATATATTTT,CASSIGQERNTIYF
TRBJ2-1,TRBD2,14,few,TRBV14,TGTGCCAGCAGCCGCTGGGAGGGCTCGAATGAGCAGTTCTTC,CASSRWEGSNEQFF
TRBJ2-5,.,14,few,TRBV12-3/TRBV12-4,TGTGCCAGCAGTATTCGACAGGCGGAAGAGACCCAGTACTTC,CASSIRQAEETQYF
TRBJ2-5,TRBD2,15,.,TRBV5-1,TGCGCCAGCAGCTTGGCGGTAGCGGGAGTTGAGACCCAGTACTTC,CASSLAVAGVETQYF
TRBJ2-3,.,16,.,TRBV7-9,TGTGCCAGCAGCTTAAAAAATACCGGAGGCACAGATACGCAGTATTTT,CASSLKNTGGTDTQYF
TRBJ2-7,TRBD2,12,.,TRBV29-1,TGCAGCGTAGCGGGAGTTCGGGACGAGCAGTACTTC,CSVAGVRDEQYF
TRBJ2-7,TRBD2,15,many,TRBV5-5,TGTGCCAGCAGCCTAGGGGGAGCGGGAGCCTACGAGCAGTACTTC,CASSLGGAGAYEQYF
TRBJ2-7,TRBD1,15,few,TRBV18,TGTGCCAGCTCAACCTCCGGGACAGACCTCTACGAGCAGTACTTC,CASSTSGTDLYEQYF
TRBJ2-2,.,15,few,TRBV7-7,TGTGCTAGCAGCTTGGCAGTGGGGAACACCGGGGAGCTGTTTTTT,CASSLAVGNTGELFF
TRBJ2-5,.,13,once,TRBV11-3,TGTGCCAGCAAAAGGGGGGCGGGAGAGACCCAGTACTTC,CASKRGAGETQYF
TRBJ2-7,TRBD1,15,.,TRBV27,TGTGCCAGCAGTTTATTTACCGGGACAGCTTACGAGCAGTACTTC,CASSLFTGTAYEQYF
TRBJ2-3,.,15,.,TRBV3-1,TGTGCCAGCAGCCAAGAACCTGGAACAACAGATACGCAGTATTTT,CASSQEPGTTDTQYF
TRBJ2-7,TRBD1,15,.,TRBV5-1,TGCGCCAGCAGCTTGGGTCAGGGGGCCAACTACGAGCAGTACTTC,CASSLGQGANYEQYF
TRBJ2-5,.,15,many,TRBV4-2,TGTGCCAGCAGCCAAGGTGTTGGGACTTTAGAGACCCAGTACTTC,CASSQGVGTLETQYF